This T cell receptor (beta chain) is drawn from a study of naive and memory T cell subsets. From germline, CDR1 is SEHNR and CDR2 FQNEAQ (reference sequence). The CDR3 is 12 residues long. V dropped 5 bases and J dropped 5 bases, with 9 bases sitting between them. The SP2 primer and nested alpha and beta constant region primers amplified ligated cDNA in four rounds. Using its own MiXCR run on the UMI-ligation and nested PCR reads, TCRdb lists one record per CDR3 protein. The sample contains about 25,000 distinct CDR3 sequences, roughly 5.2% of which appear only once. A UMI-containing oligonucleotide was joined by 3' ligation to the TCR cDNA template. Many counts were recorded for this clonotype.

The sample consisted of blood. The chain recombines TRBV7-9 with TRBJ2-5; D uncertain. The receptor comes from an adult in good health. The CDR3 loop reads CASSLPVETQYF. In DNA form, the CDR3 reads TGTGCCAGCAGCCTTCCGGTTGAGACCCAGTACTTC.